The T cell receptor beta chain described here comes from a study of tumor-infiltrating lymphocytes in primary liver carcinoma. Looking at the study overall: Recorded tumor stage was T1-T3 N0M0, with diameters of about 4.2 to 10 cm. Regarding the study as a whole: Because of bulk unsorted sampling, CD4+ and CD8+ repertoires were not subjected to comparison.

Synthesis of TCR beta cDNA was carried out from approximately 470 ng total RNA with a constant-region primer. Slightly modified ARM-PCR served as the procedure for the TCR beta libraries. These libraries came from three rounds of nested multiplex PCR. The first two PCR rounds used TRBV1-TRBV30 primers with a Cbeta primer, 9 to 10 cycles each. TCRdb used MiXCR to reprocess the multiplex PCR reads, holding one entry per CDR3 protein. The sample holds about 180,000 distinct CDR3 sequences, roughly three fifths seen once. Blood RNA came from unsorted whole blood; germline DNA was also extracted. Per germline, CDR1 MNHEY and CDR2 SVGAGI. Trimming shortened V by 6 bases and J by 12 bases, and 17 bases separated the two germline ends. CDR3 length: 13 residues. Concerning this clonotype itself: The antigen is not known. A much larger clone is a single base away; this may be a read error.

This receptor was identified in a middle-aged man with primary liver carcinoma and hepatitis B virus infection. The sequenced sample was peripheral blood. This chain uses TRBV6-5 with TRBJ1-4; no clear D. The CDR3 here is CASSHLGSGELFF. CDR3 bases: TGTGCCAGCAGCCACCTGGGTTCAGGAGAACTGTTTTTT.